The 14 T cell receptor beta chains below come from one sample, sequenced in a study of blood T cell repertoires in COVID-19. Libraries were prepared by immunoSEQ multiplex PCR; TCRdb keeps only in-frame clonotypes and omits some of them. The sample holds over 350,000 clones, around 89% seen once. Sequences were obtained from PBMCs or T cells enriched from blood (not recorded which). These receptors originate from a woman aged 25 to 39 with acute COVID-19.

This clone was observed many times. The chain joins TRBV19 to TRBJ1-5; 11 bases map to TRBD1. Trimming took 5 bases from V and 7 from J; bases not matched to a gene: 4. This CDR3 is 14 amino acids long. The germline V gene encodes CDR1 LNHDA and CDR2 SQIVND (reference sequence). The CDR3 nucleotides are TGTGCCAGTAGTGGGACAGGGGGTCCCCAGCCCCAGCATTTT. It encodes CASSGTGGPQPQHF.

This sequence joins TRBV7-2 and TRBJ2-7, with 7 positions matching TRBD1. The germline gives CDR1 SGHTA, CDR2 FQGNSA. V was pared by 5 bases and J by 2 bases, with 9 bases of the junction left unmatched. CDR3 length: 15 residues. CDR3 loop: CASSPYSGTAYEQYF. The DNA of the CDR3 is TGTGCCAGCAGCCCCTACTCCGGGACAGCCTACGAGCAGTACTTC.

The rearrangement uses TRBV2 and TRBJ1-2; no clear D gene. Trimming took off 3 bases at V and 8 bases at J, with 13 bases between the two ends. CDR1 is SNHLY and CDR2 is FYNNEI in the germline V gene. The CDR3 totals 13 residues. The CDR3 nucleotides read TGTGCCAGCAGTGATGCGGCCGCGCGGGGCTACACCTTC. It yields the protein CASSDAAARGYTF. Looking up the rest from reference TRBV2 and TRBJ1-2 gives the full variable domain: EPEVTQTPSHQVTQMGQEVILRCVPISNHLYFYWYRQILGQKVEFLVSFYNNEISEKSEIFDDQFSVERPDGSNFTLKIRSTKLEDSAMYFCASSDAAARGYTFGSGTRLTVV.

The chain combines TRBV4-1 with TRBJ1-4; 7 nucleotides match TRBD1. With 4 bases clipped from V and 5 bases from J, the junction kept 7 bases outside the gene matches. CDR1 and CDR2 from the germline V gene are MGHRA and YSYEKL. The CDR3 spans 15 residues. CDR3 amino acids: CASSLRTGSNEKLFF. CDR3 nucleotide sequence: TGCGCCAGCAGCCTCAGGACAGGTTCAAATGAAAAACTGTTTTTT.

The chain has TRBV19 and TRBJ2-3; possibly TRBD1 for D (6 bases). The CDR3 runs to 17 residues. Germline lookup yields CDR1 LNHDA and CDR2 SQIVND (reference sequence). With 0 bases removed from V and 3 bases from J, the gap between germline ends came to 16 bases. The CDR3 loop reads CASSIDIVQGRTDTQYF. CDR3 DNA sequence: TGTGCCAGTAGTATAGATATAGTTCAGGGGCGGACAGATACGCAGTATTTT. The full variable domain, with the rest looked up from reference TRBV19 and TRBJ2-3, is DGGITQSPKYLFRKEGQNVTLSCEQNLNHDAMYWYRQDPGQGLRLIYYSQIVNDFQKGDIAEGYSVSREKKESFPLTVTSAQKNPTAFYLCASSIDIVQGRTDTQYFGPGTRLTVL.

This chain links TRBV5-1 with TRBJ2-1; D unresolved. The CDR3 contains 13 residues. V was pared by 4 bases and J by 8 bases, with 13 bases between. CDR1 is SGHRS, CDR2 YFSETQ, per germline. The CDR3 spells CASSGEPNYEQFF. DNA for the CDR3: TGCGCCAGCAGCGGAGAACCCAACTATGAGCAGTTCTTC.

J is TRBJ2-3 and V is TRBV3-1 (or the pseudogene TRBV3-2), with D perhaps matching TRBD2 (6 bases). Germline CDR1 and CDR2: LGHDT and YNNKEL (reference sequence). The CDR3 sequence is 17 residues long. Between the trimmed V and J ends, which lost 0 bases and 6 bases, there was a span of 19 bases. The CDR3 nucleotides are TGTGCCAGCAGCCAAGATTATTCTAGCGCAAAGATCGATACGCAGTATTTT. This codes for CASSQDYSSAKIDTQYF.

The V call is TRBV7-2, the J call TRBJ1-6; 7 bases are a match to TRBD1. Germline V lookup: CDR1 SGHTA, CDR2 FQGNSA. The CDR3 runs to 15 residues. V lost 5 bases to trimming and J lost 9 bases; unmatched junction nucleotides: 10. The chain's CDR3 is CASSRGHRGGSPLHF. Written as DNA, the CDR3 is TGTGCCAGCAGCCGGGGGCACAGGGGAGGTTCACCCCTCCACTTT.

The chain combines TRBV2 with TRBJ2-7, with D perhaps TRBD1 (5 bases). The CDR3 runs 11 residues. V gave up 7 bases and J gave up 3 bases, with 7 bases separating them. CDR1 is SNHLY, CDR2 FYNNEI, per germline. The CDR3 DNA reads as TGTGCCAGCACTGACAGCTACGAGCAGTACTTC. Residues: CASTDSYEQYF.

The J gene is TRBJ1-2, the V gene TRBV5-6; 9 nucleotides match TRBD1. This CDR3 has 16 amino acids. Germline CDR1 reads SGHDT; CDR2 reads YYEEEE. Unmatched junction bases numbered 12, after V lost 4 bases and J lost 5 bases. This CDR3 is CASSTPIPGTGYGYTF. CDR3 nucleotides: TGTGCCAGCAGCACCCCTATCCCAGGGACAGGGTATGGCTACACCTTC.

The CDR3 loop reads CASSQYRALNYGYTF. CDR3 sequence (DNA): TGTGCCAGCAGCCAATACAGGGCCCTTAACTATGGCTACACCTTC. The J gene is TRBJ1-2, the V gene TRBV4-2; TRBD1 might be the D (6 bases). The CDR3 runs 15 residues. The germline gives CDR1 LGHNA, CDR2 YNFKEQ. Trimming pared 2 bases from V and 1 base from J, leaving 11 bases between.

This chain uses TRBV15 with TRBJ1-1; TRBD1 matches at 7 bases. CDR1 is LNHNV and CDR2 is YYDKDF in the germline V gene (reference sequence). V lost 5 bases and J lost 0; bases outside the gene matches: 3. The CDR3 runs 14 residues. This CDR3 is CATSFGTVNTEAFF. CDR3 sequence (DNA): TGTGCCACCAGCTTCGGGACAGTGAACACTGAAGCTTTCTTT. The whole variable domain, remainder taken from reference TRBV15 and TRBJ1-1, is DAMVIQNPRYQVTQFGKPVTLSCSQTLNHNVMYWYQQKSSQAPKLLFHYYDKDFNNEADTPDNFQSRRPNTSFCFLDIRSPGLGDTAMYLCATSFGTVNTEAFFGQGTRLTVV.

CDR3 residues: CASSPPVAGGLRTQYF. In DNA form, the CDR3 reads TGTGCCAGCAGCCCTCCAGTAGCGGGGGGGCTCAGAACGCAGTATTTT. This chain uses TRBV6-2 or TRBV6-3 with TRBJ2-3; TRBD2 aligns across 11 bases. The length of the CDR3 is 16 residues. V shed 6 bases, J shed 9 bases, and the junction held 14 bases outside the gene matches. Germline assignment: CDR1 MNHEY and CDR2 SVGEGT.

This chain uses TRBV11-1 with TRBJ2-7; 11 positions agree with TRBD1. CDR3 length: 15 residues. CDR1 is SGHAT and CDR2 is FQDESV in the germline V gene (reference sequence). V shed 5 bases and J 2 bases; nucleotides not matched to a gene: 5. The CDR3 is CASSIGGQGAYEQYF. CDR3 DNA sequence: TGTGCCAGCAGCATAGGGGGACAGGGGGCCTACGAGCAGTACTTC.